The 7 T cell receptor beta chains in this list originate from one sample, sequenced in a study of radiotherapy plus CTLA-4 blockade in lung cancer. Using immunoSEQ multiplex PCR, the repertoire was profiled, and TCRdb retains in-frame clones only, with some absent. In the table there are more than 40,000 clones, about 81% of which are singletons. Sequencing used peripheral blood, obtained from a patient treated with radiotherapy plus ipilimumab. All receptors derive from a human donor with non-small cell lung cancer who had stable disease on radiotherapy plus ipilimumab.

The CDR3 bases are TGCGCCAGCAGCCAAGAATCAACTGGCGGAGGTGGGGCCAACGTCCTGACTTTC. This encodes CASSQESTGGGGANVLTF. The V call is TRBV4-3, the J call TRBJ2-6; D might be TRBD2 (5 bases). Trimming cost V 0 bases and J 3 bases, with 15 bases left between them. This CDR3 spans 18 amino acids. In germline, CDR1 is LGHNA, CDR2 YSLEER.

The chain joins TRBV19 to TRBJ2-1; TRBD2 aligns across 13 bases. The V and J ends lost 1 base and 4 bases, in that order; junction bases with no gene match: 4. Germline V gene sequence: CDR1 LNHDA, CDR2 SQIVND (reference sequence). This CDR3 comprises 17 residues. CDR3 nucleotide sequence: TGTGCCAGTAGTATAGGCGGGACTAGCGGGACTTACAATGAGCAGTTCTTC. The encoded protein is CASSIGGTSGTYNEQFF.

A few counts support this clone. V and J are TRBV5-1 and TRBJ1-2; D gene ambiguous. The CDR3 spans 13 residues. Germline assignment: CDR1 SGHRS and CDR2 YFSETQ. V shed 4 bases and J shed 1 base, with 8 bases lying between them. Written as DNA, the CDR3 is TGCGCCAGCAGCGACGGAGATAACTATGGCTACACCTTC. Its protein is CASSDGDNYGYTF.

This clone was detected only a few times. V gene TRBV7-6 combines with J gene TRBJ2-7; no definite D call. The length of the CDR3 is 12 residues. From germline, CDR1 is SGHVS and CDR2 FNYEAQ. The ends were cut back, 5 bases at V and 2 bases at J, with 7 bases in the middle. Here the CDR3 DNA reads TGTGCCAGCAGCACGACACCCTACGAGCAGTACTTC. Amino acid sequence: CASSTTPYEQYF.

The chain links TRBV5-1 to TRBJ2-7; 8 bases are a match to TRBD1. The V segment lost 0 bases and the J segment 6 bases; nucleotides outside the gene matches: 8. This CDR3 has 15 amino acids. The germline V gene has CDR1 SGHRS and CDR2 YFSETQ. The DNA of the CDR3 is TGCGCCAGCAGCTTGGCCGGGACAGGTAAGGGCGAGCAGTACTTC. Amino acid sequence: CASSLAGTGKGEQYF.

The chain carries TRBV18 and TRBJ2-3; TRBD1 matches at 10 bases. Germline-derived CDR1 and CDR2 are KGHSH and LQKENI. The J segment lost 2 bases and the V segment lost 6 bases, leaving 5 bases of the junction unmatched. This CDR3 region has 15 residues. The CDR3 here is CASSPGTGDTDTQYF. The DNA of the CDR3 is TGTGCCAGCTCTCCCGGGACAGGGGACACAGATACGCAGTATTTT.

The chain carries TRBV5-6 and TRBJ1-2; TRBD1 matches at 8 bases. J was trimmed by 0 bases and V by 5 bases; bases with no gene match: 3. The CDR3 totals 14 residues. Germline V gene sequence: CDR1 SGHDT, CDR2 YYEEEE. CDR3 coding DNA: TGTGCCAGCAGTTCGGACAGGGCTAACTATGGCTACACCTTC. Protein product: CASSSDRANYGYTF.